The rows below give T cell receptor beta chains drawn from one sample of a study of response to subunit inactivated influenza vaccine. TCRdb re-analysed the RT-PCR reads in MiXCR, keeping a single row per CDR3 protein. The table shows over 650,000 distinct CDR3 sequences, with around 18% occurring only once. Sequencing was performed on PBMCs from blood, taken approximately 5 days after vaccination. These receptors all stem from a man aged 45 to 65 who received an inactivated influenza vaccine. CDR3s include the opening cysteine and the closing phenylalanine or tryptophan. D genes are given only for firm matches. The listing skips clone size in some rows; elsewhere it reads once, few, many or a size class.

v_gene: TRBV27
abundance: NA
j_gene: TRBJ2-1
d_gene: NA
CDR3aa: CASSLLGGRSYNEQFF
CDR3nt: TGTGCCAGCAGTTTATTGGGGGGCCGCTCCTACAATGAGCAGTTCTTC

v_gene: TRBV29-1
abundance: many
j_gene: TRBJ2-7
d_gene: TRBD1
CDR3aa: CSVGAGTGTYEQYF
CDR3nt: TGCAGCGTTGGCGCCGGGACAGGGACTTACGAGCAGTACTTC

v_gene: TRBV10-3
abundance: few
j_gene: TRBJ2-5
d_gene: TRBD2
CDR3aa: CAISESASGDQYF
CDR3nt: TGTGCCATCAGTGAGTCGGCTAGCGGGGACCAGTACTTC

v_gene: TRBV20-1
abundance: NA
j_gene: TRBJ2-7
d_gene: NA
CDR3aa: CRAGGLEISYEQYF
CDR3nt: TGCAGGGCTGGTGGACTGGAAATCTCCTACGAGCAGTACTTC

v_gene: TRBV7-2
abundance: NA
j_gene: TRBJ1-4
d_gene: NA
CDR3aa: CASSLGGGEKLFF
CDR3nt: TGTGCCAGCAGCTTAGGTGGGGGTGAAAAACTGTTTTTT

v_gene: TRBV5-1
abundance: NA
j_gene: TRBJ2-5
d_gene: NA
CDR3aa: CASTNLGRTETQYF
CDR3nt: TGCGCCAGCACCAATCTGGGGAGGACAGAGACCCAGTACTTC

v_gene: TRBV12-3/TRBV12-4
abundance: few
j_gene: TRBJ2-3
d_gene: NA
CDR3aa: CASSLEQFQLDTQYF
CDR3nt: TGTGCCAGCAGTTTAGAACAGTTTCAGTTGGATACGCAGTATTTT

v_gene: TRBV20-1
abundance: few
j_gene: TRBJ2-7
d_gene: NA
CDR3aa: CSARDLQTTKSYEQYF
CDR3nt: TGCAGTGCTAGAGATCTACAGACTACAAAATCCTACGAGCAGTACTTC

v_gene: TRBV5-1
abundance: NA
j_gene: TRBJ2-7
d_gene: NA
CDR3aa: CASSSRGSPDEQYF
CDR3nt: TGCGCCAGCAGCTCTCGAGGGAGCCCGGACGAGCAGTACTTC

v_gene: TRBV12-3/TRBV12-4
abundance: NA
j_gene: TRBJ1-2
d_gene: NA
CDR3aa: CASKPFGGYGYTF
CDR3nt: TGTGCCAGCAAACCTTTTGGGGGCTATGGCTACACCTTC

v_gene: TRBV20-1
abundance: NA
j_gene: TRBJ1-5
d_gene: NA
CDR3aa: CSARAVGKNQPQHF
CDR3nt: TGCAGTGCTAGAGCGGTAGGAAAAAATCAGCCCCAGCATTTT

v_gene: TRBV7-2
abundance: NA
j_gene: TRBJ2-2
d_gene: NA
CDR3aa: CASSLYPRAGISTGELFF
CDR3nt: TGTGCCAGCAGCTTATATCCCCGTGCGGGGATTAGTACCGGGGAGCTGTTTTTT

v_gene: TRBV25-1
abundance: NA
j_gene: TRBJ1-5
d_gene: NA
CDR3aa: CASSELAELQPQHF
CDR3nt: TGTGCCAGCAGTGAATTAGCGGAATTACAGCCCCAGCATTTT

v_gene: TRBV20-1
abundance: few
j_gene: TRBJ2-1
d_gene: NA
CDR3aa: CSAFPADLSYNEQFF
CDR3nt: TGCAGTGCATTCCCCGCGGACCTTTCCTACAATGAGCAGTTCTTC

v_gene: TRBV20-1
abundance: NA
j_gene: TRBJ2-7
d_gene: NA
CDR3aa: CSARDPRRGMQYF
CDR3nt: TGCAGTGCTAGAGATCCCCGCCGGGGAATGCAGTACTTC

v_gene: TRBV5-1
abundance: many
j_gene: TRBJ1-2
d_gene: NA
CDR3aa: CASSPTGTPIHYGYTF
CDR3nt: TGCGCCAGCAGCCCTACCGGGACTCCAATACACTATGGCTACACCTTC

v_gene: TRBV12-3/TRBV12-4
abundance: few
j_gene: TRBJ2-2
d_gene: NA
CDR3aa: CASSTPRERHTGELFF
CDR3nt: TGTGCCAGCAGCACCCCCCGGGAACGGCACACCGGGGAGCTGTTTTTT

v_gene: TRBV11-2
abundance: NA
j_gene: TRBJ2-5
d_gene: TRBD2
CDR3aa: CASSRRGLAGAETQYF
CDR3nt: TGTGCCAGCAGCAGGAGGGGACTAGCGGGAGCAGAGACCCAGTACTTC

v_gene: TRBV7-8
abundance: many
j_gene: TRBJ2-7
d_gene: NA
CDR3aa: CASTKREDYYEQYF
CDR3nt: TGTGCCAGCACTAAACGAGAGGACTACTACGAGCAGTACTTC

v_gene: TRBV20-1
abundance: few
j_gene: TRBJ1-4
d_gene: NA
CDR3aa: CSARGAAATNEKLFF
CDR3nt: TGCAGTGCTAGAGGAGCAGCTGCAACTAATGAAAAACTGTTTTTT

v_gene: TRBV6-1
abundance: NA
j_gene: TRBJ2-2
d_gene: NA
CDR3aa: CASNLAVGNTGELFF
CDR3nt: TGTGCCAGCAACCTTGCAGTTGGGAACACCGGGGAGCTGTTTTTT

v_gene: TRBV7-9
abundance: NA
j_gene: TRBJ2-5
d_gene: NA
CDR3aa: CASSLMRETQYF
CDR3nt: TGTGCCAGCAGCTTAATGAGGGAGACCCAGTACTTC

v_gene: TRBV6-1
abundance: NA
j_gene: TRBJ1-2
d_gene: NA
CDR3aa: CASKVRGDYTF
CDR3nt: TGTGCCAGCAAAGTAAGGGGTGACTACACCTTC

v_gene: TRBV5-1
abundance: NA
j_gene: TRBJ2-7
d_gene: NA
CDR3aa: CASSFSPGAPYEQYF
CDR3nt: TGCGCCAGCAGCTTTAGTCCGGGGGCCCCCTACGAGCAGTACTTC

v_gene: TRBV7-2
abundance: NA
j_gene: TRBJ2-1
d_gene: NA
CDR3aa: CASSTSYHDNEQFF
CDR3nt: TGTGCCAGCAGCACAAGCTACCACGACAATGAGCAGTTCTTC

v_gene: TRBV10-3
abundance: NA
j_gene: TRBJ1-4
d_gene: TRBD1
CDR3aa: CAISPGQGNEKLFF
CDR3nt: TGTGCCATCAGCCCGGGACAGGGGAATGAAAAACTGTTTTTT

v_gene: TRBV20-1
abundance: NA
j_gene: TRBJ2-1
d_gene: NA
CDR3aa: CSASGHPRAF
CDR3nt: TGCAGTGCTAGTGGGCACCCCAGGGCCTTC

v_gene: TRBV7-2
abundance: NA
j_gene: TRBJ2-7
d_gene: NA
CDR3aa: CASSRTPFYEQYF
CDR3nt: TGTGCCAGCAGCAGGACCCCCTTTTACGAGCAGTACTTC

v_gene: TRBV27
abundance: NA
j_gene: TRBJ2-7
d_gene: NA
CDR3aa: CASRKGFHVDYEQYF
CDR3nt: TGTGCCAGCAGAAAGGGGTTCCATGTCGATTACGAGCAGTACTTC

v_gene: TRBV10-3
abundance: few
j_gene: TRBJ2-3
d_gene: NA
CDR3aa: CATSGEDTQYF
CDR3nt: TGTGCCACCTCAGGGGAAGATACGCAGTATTTT

v_gene: TRBV20-1
abundance: NA
j_gene: TRBJ1-4
d_gene: NA
CDR3aa: CSARAGSRLNEKLFF
CDR3nt: TGCAGTGCTAGAGCGGGGAGCCGGCTGAATGAAAAACTGTTTTTT

v_gene: TRBV29-1
abundance: NA
j_gene: TRBJ2-1
d_gene: TRBD2
CDR3aa: CSVPGLAGGEQFF
CDR3nt: TGCAGCGTGCCGGGACTAGCAGGGGGTGAGCAGTTCTTC

v_gene: TRBV29-1
abundance: many
j_gene: TRBJ2-4
d_gene: NA
CDR3aa: CSVEDGDGGIQYF
CDR3nt: TGCAGCGTTGAAGATGGGGATGGCGGCATTCAGTACTTC

v_gene: TRBV11-2
abundance: few
j_gene: TRBJ2-6
d_gene: NA
CDR3aa: CASSSLPRQSHSTANVLTF
CDR3nt: TGTGCCAGCAGCTCCCTCCCACGACAGAGCCATAGTACGGCCAACGTCCTGACTTTC

v_gene: TRBV20-1
abundance: few
j_gene: TRBJ1-1
d_gene: NA
CDR3aa: CSARLSGGTEAFF
CDR3nt: TGCAGTGCCCGATTGTCGGGGGGTACTGAAGCTTTCTTT

v_gene: TRBV10-3
abundance: NA
j_gene: TRBJ2-2
d_gene: TRBD1
CDR3aa: CAISETGATGELFF
CDR3nt: TGTGCCATCAGTGAGACAGGGGCCACCGGGGAGCTGTTTTTT

v_gene: TRBV7-9
abundance: few
j_gene: TRBJ1-1
d_gene: NA
CDR3aa: CASSPPDTEAFF
CDR3nt: TGTGCCAGCAGCCCCCCCGACACTGAAGCTTTCTTT

v_gene: TRBV29-1
abundance: many
j_gene: TRBJ2-5
d_gene: NA
CDR3aa: CSASQGLLAPETQYF
CDR3nt: TGCAGCGCATCTCAGGGGTTGCTAGCCCCAGAGACCCAGTACTTC

v_gene: TRBV5-6
abundance: NA
j_gene: TRBJ2-7
d_gene: NA
CDR3aa: CASSSYPSSYEQYF
CDR3nt: TGTGCCAGCAGCTCGTATCCCTCATCCTACGAGCAGTACTTC

v_gene: TRBV28
abundance: NA
j_gene: TRBJ2-4
d_gene: NA
CDR3aa: CASSATGLAKNIQYF
CDR3nt: TGTGCCAGCAGTGCGACAGGCTTAGCCAAAAACATTCAGTACTTC

v_gene: TRBV7-9
abundance: few
j_gene: TRBJ2-7
d_gene: NA
CDR3aa: CASSPEHYEQYF
CDR3nt: TGTGCCAGCAGCCCTGAACACTACGAGCAGTACTTC

v_gene: TRBV6-2/TRBV6-3
abundance: NA
j_gene: TRBJ2-1
d_gene: TRBD2
CDR3aa: CASSYRRGDNEQFF
CDR3nt: TGTGCCAGCAGTTACCGGCGGGGGGACAATGAGCAGTTCTTC

v_gene: TRBV18
abundance: few
j_gene: TRBJ2-1
d_gene: NA
CDR3aa: CASSPLNSGGGRDEQFF
CDR3nt: TGTGCCAGCTCACCACTCAACTCCGGAGGGGGCAGGGATGAGCAGTTCTTC

v_gene: TRBV9
abundance: few
j_gene: TRBJ1-2
d_gene: NA
CDR3aa: CASSAHNYGYTF
CDR3nt: TGTGCCAGCAGCGCGCACAACTATGGCTACACCTTC

v_gene: TRBV2
abundance: once
j_gene: TRBJ2-7
d_gene: NA
CDR3aa: CASRETRGDEQYF
CDR3nt: TGTGCCAGCAGAGAAACAAGAGGGGACGAGCAGTACTTC

v_gene: TRBV2
abundance: NA
j_gene: TRBJ2-3
d_gene: TRBD2
CDR3aa: CASSEGLAETTDTQYF
CDR3nt: TGTGCCAGCAGTGAGGGGCTAGCGGAAACCACAGATACGCAGTATTTT

v_gene: TRBV12-3/TRBV12-4
abundance: few
j_gene: TRBJ2-5
d_gene: TRBD2
CDR3aa: CASSRTSGKETQYF
CDR3nt: TGTGCCAGCAGTCGGACTAGCGGGAAAGAGACCCAGTACTTC

v_gene: TRBV20-1
abundance: few
j_gene: TRBJ1-2
d_gene: NA
CDR3aa: CSAREPLSEFKYGYTF
CDR3nt: TGCAGTGCTAGAGAGCCCCTATCCGAGTTCAAGTATGGCTACACCTTC

v_gene: TRBV6-5
abundance: NA
j_gene: TRBJ1-4
d_gene: NA
CDR3aa: CASSYRWSRATNEKLFF
CDR3nt: TGTGCCAGCAGTTACAGGTGGAGTCGTGCAACTAATGAAAAACTGTTTTTT

v_gene: TRBV29-1
abundance: few
j_gene: TRBJ1-6
d_gene: NA
CDR3aa: CSAKDSYNSPLHF
CDR3nt: TGCAGCGCTAAGGACAGTTATAATTCACCCCTCCACTTT

v_gene: TRBV20-1
abundance: NA
j_gene: TRBJ2-2
d_gene: NA
CDR3aa: CSARGRTTLTGELFF
CDR3nt: TGCAGTGCTAGAGGGAGAACTACCCTCACCGGGGAGCTGTTTTTT

v_gene: TRBV7-9
abundance: NA
j_gene: TRBJ2-2
d_gene: TRBD1
CDR3aa: CASSLEGQVVNTGELFF
CDR3nt: TGTGCCAGCAGCTTAGAAGGACAGGTTGTGAACACCGGGGAGCTGTTTTTT

v_gene: TRBV10-3
abundance: few
j_gene: TRBJ2-1
d_gene: TRBD2
CDR3aa: CAISESTASGSYNEQFF
CDR3nt: TGTGCCATCAGTGAGTCGACGGCTAGCGGCTCCTACAATGAGCAGTTCTTC

v_gene: TRBV7-2
abundance: NA
j_gene: TRBJ2-1
d_gene: TRBD2
CDR3aa: CASSPSGSPYNEQFF
CDR3nt: TGTGCCAGCAGCCCTAGCGGGAGCCCCTACAATGAGCAGTTCTTC

v_gene: TRBV20-1
abundance: NA
j_gene: TRBJ2-1
d_gene: TRBD1
CDR3aa: CCARSQGARDNEQFF
CDR3nt: TGCTGTGCTAGAAGCCAGGGGGCTCGGGACAATGAGCAGTTCTTC

v_gene: TRBV5-6
abundance: NA
j_gene: TRBJ2-1
d_gene: TRBD2
CDR3aa: CASSYLAGGSWHEQFF
CDR3nt: TGTGCCAGCAGCTACCTTGCTGGCGGGAGTTGGCATGAGCAGTTCTTC

v_gene: TRBV29-1
abundance: few
j_gene: TRBJ2-2
d_gene: NA
CDR3aa: CSHRRRTGELFF
CDR3nt: TGCAGCCACCGGCGGCGGACCGGGGAGCTGTTTTTT

v_gene: TRBV27
abundance: NA
j_gene: TRBJ2-1
d_gene: NA
CDR3aa: CARSLTSPASTRYNEQFF
CDR3nt: TGTGCCAGAAGTTTAACCTCGCCGGCTAGCACCCGATACAATGAGCAGTTCTTC

v_gene: TRBV20-1
abundance: NA
j_gene: TRBJ2-7
d_gene: NA
CDR3aa: CSARPSDYSLDEQYF
CDR3nt: TGCAGTGCTAGACCCTCGGACTACTCTCTCGACGAGCAGTACTTC

v_gene: TRBV20-1
abundance: few
j_gene: TRBJ2-1
d_gene: NA
CDR3aa: CSARDQRADYNEQFF
CDR3nt: TGCAGTGCTAGAGATCAACGGGCAGACTACAATGAGCAGTTCTTC